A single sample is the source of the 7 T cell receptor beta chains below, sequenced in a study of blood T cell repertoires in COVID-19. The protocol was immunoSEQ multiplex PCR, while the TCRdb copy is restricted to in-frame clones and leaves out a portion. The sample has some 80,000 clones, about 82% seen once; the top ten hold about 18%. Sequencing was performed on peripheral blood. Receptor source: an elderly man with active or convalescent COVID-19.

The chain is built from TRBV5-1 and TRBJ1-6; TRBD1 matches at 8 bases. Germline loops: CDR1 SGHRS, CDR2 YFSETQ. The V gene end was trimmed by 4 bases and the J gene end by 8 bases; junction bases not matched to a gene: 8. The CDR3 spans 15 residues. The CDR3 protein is CASSDPGQGDSPLHF. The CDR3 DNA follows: TGCGCCAGCAGCGACCCAGGACAGGGTGATTCACCCCTCCACTTT.

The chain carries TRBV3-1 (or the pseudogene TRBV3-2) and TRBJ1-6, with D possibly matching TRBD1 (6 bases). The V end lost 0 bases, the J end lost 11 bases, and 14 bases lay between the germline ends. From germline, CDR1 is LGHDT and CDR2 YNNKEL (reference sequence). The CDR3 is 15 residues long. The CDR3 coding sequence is TGTGCCAGCAGCCAAGATCGCGTCGGACAGCCACCCCTCCACTTT. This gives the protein CASSQDRVGQPPLHF.

The CDR3 is CASSLGFSQGGYEQYV. In DNA, the CDR3 is TGTGCCAGCAGCTTGGGTTTCAGTCAGGGGGGTTACGAGCAGTACGTC. The chain links TRBV5-6 to TRBJ2-7; D perhaps matches TRBD1 (7 bases). The V and J ends lost 0 bases and 4 bases respectively, with 17 bases between them. This CDR3 spans 16 amino acids. Germline V gives CDR1 SGHDT, CDR2 YYEEEE.

The CDR3 DNA reads TGTGCTAGCGGGACAGGGGGTACCGGGGAGCTGTTTTTT. As protein: CASGTGGTGELFF. The chain employs TRBV5-5 and TRBJ2-2; 11 positions match TRBD1. The CDR3 covers 13 residues. Germline V gene sequence: CDR1 SGHKS, CDR2 YYEKEE (reference sequence).

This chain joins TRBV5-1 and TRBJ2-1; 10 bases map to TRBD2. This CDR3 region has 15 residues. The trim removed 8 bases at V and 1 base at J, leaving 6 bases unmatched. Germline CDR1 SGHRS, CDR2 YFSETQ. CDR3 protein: CASKLAGGSYNEQFF. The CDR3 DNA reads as TGCGCCAGTAAGTTAGCGGGAGGATCCTACAATGAGCAGTTCTTC.

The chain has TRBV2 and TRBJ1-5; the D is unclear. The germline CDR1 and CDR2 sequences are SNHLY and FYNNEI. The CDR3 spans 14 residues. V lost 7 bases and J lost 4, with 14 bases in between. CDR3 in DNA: TGTGCCAGCACTGTCGGGTCAGTAAATCAGCCCCAGCATTTT. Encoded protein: CASTVGSVNQPQHF. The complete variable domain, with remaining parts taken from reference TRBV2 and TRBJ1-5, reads EPEVTQTPSHQVTQMGQEVILRCVPISNHLYFYWYRQILGQKVEFLVSFYNNEISEKSEIFDDQFSVERPDGSNFTLKIRSTKLEDSAMYFCASTVGSVNQPQHFGDGTRLSIL.

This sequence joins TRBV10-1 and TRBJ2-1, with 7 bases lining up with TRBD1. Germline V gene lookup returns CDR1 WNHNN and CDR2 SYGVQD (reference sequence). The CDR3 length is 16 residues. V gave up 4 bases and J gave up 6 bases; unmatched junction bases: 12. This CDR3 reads CASSGRQGRGSNEQFF. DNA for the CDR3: TGCGCCAGCAGTGGAAGACAGGGCCGAGGTTCCAATGAGCAGTTCTTC.